This T cell receptor beta chain was obtained from a study of blood T cell repertoires in COVID-19. For the study at large: The study drew acute and convalescent COVID-19 samples from the United States, Italy and Spain. T cells, B-cell-depleted T cells, or PBMCs provided the cDNA or gDNA that served as material.

Seattle cases were enrolled at active infection and followed longitudinally. V shed 5 bases and J 5 bases; nucleotides not matched to a gene: 9. The CDR3 is 15 amino acids. Germline V gives CDR1 SGHAT, CDR2 FQNNGV. Original handling: Quantification of nucleated cells was approximated via reference gene primer amplification. Using immunoSEQ multiplex PCR, the repertoire was profiled, and TCRdb retains in-frame clones only, with some absent. V, J and clone size were drawn from that table, and D and trimming were deduced from the DNA. Found here are 100,000 to 150,000 clones, roughly nine tenths of them singletons; the top ten hold 10% to 12%.

The V gene is TRBV11-2, the J gene TRBJ1-5, with 7 bases that match TRBD1. This clonotype was sampled from a woman aged 70-85 years with COVID-19, enrolled during active disease. Sequencing was done on a sample of peripheral blood. CDR3 in DNA: TGTGCCAGCAGCACTGATGAGACAGGGCATCAGCCCCAGCATTTT. Its translation is CASSTDETGHQPQHF.